The 26 T cell receptor beta chains given below trace back to one sample, sequenced in a study of cytomegalovirus exposure and HLA in healthy donors. Sequencing used immunoSEQ multiplex PCR; TCRdb keeps in-frame clones, though not all of them. The data hold over 60,000 clones, with just under 95% observed a single time. The specimen was PBMCs. The receptors were sampled from a man younger than 35 in good health and CMV-seropositive.

J is TRBJ2-3 and V is TRBV28; 8 positions match TRBD2. Trimming took 4 bases from V and 1 from J; bases not matched to a gene: 7. The CDR3 has 16 residues. Per the germline V gene, CDR1 is MDHEN and CDR2 is SYDVKM. CDR3: CASSSAGAGGTDTQYF. The CDR3 DNA sequence: TGTGCCAGCAGTTCCGCGGGAGCGGGGGGCACAGATACGCAGTATTTT.

V gene TRBV11-3 combines with J gene TRBJ2-7; weak D call: TRBD1 (5 bases). The CDR3 contains 14 residues. Trimming left V 1 base short and J 3 bases short, with 10 bases between. The germline V gene encodes CDR1 SGHNT and CDR2 YENEEA. In DNA form, the CDR3 reads TGTGCCAGCAGCTTAGGGGCAGGGAACTACGAGCAGTACTTC. Residues: CASSLGAGNYEQYF.

This clone appeared a few times. V gene TRBV9 combines with J gene TRBJ1-6; 9 nucleotides line up with TRBD1. V was pared by 5 bases and J by 7 bases, with 10 bases of the junction left unmatched. CDR1 is SGDLS, CDR2 YYNGEE, per germline. CDR3 length equals 16 residues. The CDR3 coding sequence is TGTGCCAGCAGGTCGAACCCGGGACAGGGAAATTCACCCCTCCACTTT. Protein product: CASRSNPGQGNSPLHF.

This chain connects TRBV7-9 to TRBJ2-5; 8 bases match TRBD1. CDR3 size: 15 residues. J gave up 1 base and V 2 bases, and 3 bases lay outside the gene matches. CDR1 and CDR2 from the germline V gene are SEHNR and FQNEAQ (reference sequence). The CDR3 DNA reads TGTGCCAGCAGCTTACAGGGGGCGGGCCAAGAGACCCAGTACTTC. Its protein is CASSLQGAGQETQYF.

The chain uses TRBV28 and TRBJ1-4; a possible D gene is TRBD1 (5 bases). Germline V lookup: CDR1 MDHEN, CDR2 SYDVKM. The V end lost 6 bases, the J end lost 1 base, and 6 bases lay between the germline ends. The CDR3 has 13 amino acids. This CDR3 is CASRGLTNEKLFF. In DNA form, the CDR3 reads TGTGCCAGCAGGGGACTAACTAATGAAAAACTGTTTTTT.

The chain's CDR3 is CASSPTGNHGYTF. CDR3 bases: TGTGCCAGCAGCCCAACAGGGAATCATGGCTACACCTTC. This chain connects TRBV9 to TRBJ1-2, with D perhaps TRBD1 (6 bases). The V gene lost 4 bases and the J gene lost 6 bases, with 13 bases spanning the gap. Germline V gene lookup returns CDR1 SGDLS and CDR2 YYNGEE. The length of the CDR3 is 13 residues. Using reference TRBV9 and TRBJ1-2 for the parts outside the CDR3, the full variable domain is DSGVTQTPKHLITATGQRVTLRCSPRSGDLSVYWYQQSLDQGLQFLIQYYNGEERAKGNILERFSAQQFPDLHSELNLSSLELGDSALYFCASSPTGNHGYTFGSGTRLTVV.

The chain combines TRBV4-2 with TRBJ2-1; 10 bases map to TRBD2. Trimming removed 0 bases from V and 4 bases from J; junction bases left unmatched: 0. The CDR3 totals 15 residues. CDR1 LGHNA and CDR2 YNFKEQ come from the germline V gene. The CDR3 DNA reads as TGTGCCAGCAGCCAAGAAGCGGGGGGGTACAATGAGCAGTTCTTC. Amino acids: CASSQEAGGYNEQFF.

This chain links TRBV19 with TRBJ1-3; D ambiguous. Trimming removed 5 bases at V and 2 bases at J, with 4 bases between. This CDR3 is 12 amino acids long. Germline CDR1 and CDR2: LNHDA and SQIVND (reference sequence). The CDR3 DNA follows: TGTGCCAGTAGTTCGGCTGGAAACACCATATATTTT. Amino acid sequence: CASSSAGNTIYF.

The chain joins TRBV14 to TRBJ2-1; D possibly corresponds to TRBD2 (5 bases). The CDR3 has 15 residues. V was shortened by 2 bases and J by 0 bases, with 8 bases between the two germline ends. In germline, CDR1 is SGHDN, CDR2 FVKESK. The CDR3 region has the DNA TGTGCCAGCAGCCAACCGGGGAGCTCCTACAATGAGCAGTTCTTC. Its protein product is CASSQPGSSYNEQFF.

The chain carries TRBV7-3 and TRBJ2-3; TRBD2 aligns across 8 bases. Losses at the gene ends were 4 bases for V and 0 bases for J; bases not matched to a gene: 9. The length of the CDR3 is 17 residues. The germline V gene has CDR1 SGHTA and CDR2 FQGTGA. CDR3 sequence (DNA): TGTGCCAGCAGCTCAACCCGAGCGGGGGATAGCACAGATACGCAGTATTTT. Translated, it gives CASSSTRAGDSTDTQYF.

This chain uses TRBV28 with TRBJ1-1; D remains unclear. The germline V gene has CDR1 MDHEN and CDR2 SYDVKM. The CDR3 is 12 amino acids. The germline V and J ends were trimmed by 4 bases and 11 bases, with 14 bases remaining between them. Written as DNA, the CDR3 is TGTGCCAGCAGTTCTACGGGGTTGGATGCTTTCTTT. This translates into CASSSTGLDAFF.

CDR3 residues: CASIHSSLDYEQYF. Written as DNA, the CDR3 is TGTGCCAGCATCCATTCCTCACTCGACTACGAGCAGTACTTC. The rearrangement uses TRBV6-5 and TRBJ2-7; D ambiguous. Looked up from germline, CDR1 is MNHEY and CDR2 is SVGAGI. V was cut by 7 bases and J by 3 bases, with 16 bases left in between. This CDR3 region has 14 residues.

The rearrangement links TRBV30 to TRBJ2-5, with 8 bases identical to TRBD1. V lost 3 bases to trimming and J lost 4 bases; unmatched junction nucleotides: 7. CDR1 is GTSNPN and CDR2 is SVGIG in the germline V gene (reference sequence). This CDR3 spans 14 amino acids. CDR3 in DNA: TGTGCCTGGAGGATCAGGGGGCGCAGAGAGACCCAGTACTTC. It specifies CAWRIRGRRETQYF.

The chain recombines TRBV5-1 with TRBJ1-1; D perhaps matches TRBD1 (5 bases). The CDR3 consists of 15 residues. Germline V gene data show CDR1 as SGHRS and CDR2 as YFSETQ. The V and J ends lost 3 bases and 2 bases respectively, with 14 bases between them. As DNA, the CDR3 is TGCGCCAGCAGCTGGGGACTGGGAACCAACACTGAAGCTTTCTTT. Encoded protein: CASSWGLGTNTEAFF.

The chain joins TRBV19 to TRBJ1-1; D uncertain. This CDR3 comprises 16 residues. Germline assignment: CDR1 LNHDA and CDR2 SQIVND (reference sequence). V was shortened by 5 bases and J by 3 bases, with 19 bases between the two germline ends. The CDR3 nucleotides are TGTGCCAGTAGTGCGGAGACCCTCCCATGGTACACTGAAGCTTTCTTT. Translated, it gives CASSAETLPWYTEAFF.

This clone was recorded only once. This rearrangement joins TRBV18 to TRBJ2-2; 8 positions match TRBD1. V lost 6 bases, J lost 0 bases, and 3 bases stayed unmatched. CDR3 length equals 15 residues. The germline V gene has CDR1 KGHSH and CDR2 LQKENI. CDR3 protein: CASSPGGSNTGELFF. CDR3 DNA: TGTGCCAGCTCCCCAGGGGGCTCGAACACCGGGGAGCTGTTTTTT.

This clone showed up just a few times. This chain uses TRBV6-1 with TRBJ2-7, with D unclear. This CDR3 is built from 12 residues. Trimming shortened V by 8 bases and J by 0 bases, and 8 bases separated the two germline ends. The germline CDR1 and CDR2 sequences are MNHNS and SASEGT. This chain's CDR3 is CASAQSSYEQYF. The CDR3 DNA sequence: TGTGCCAGCGCACAAAGCTCCTACGAGCAGTACTTC.

This clone is a singleton in its sample. The CDR3 DNA reads as TGTGCCAGCAGCCAGAAAACAGGAAGCTCCTACAATGAGCAGTTCTTC. Translating gives CASSQKTGSSYNEQFF. J is TRBJ2-1 and V is TRBV14; D perhaps matches TRBD1 (5 bases). The germline CDR1 and CDR2 sequences are SGHDN and FVKESK. The V gene lost 3 bases and the J gene lost 0 bases, with 12 bases spanning the gap. This CDR3 contains 16 residues. Based on the CDR3 plus reference TRBV14 and TRBJ2-1, the full variable domain is EAGVTQFPSHSVIEKGQTVTLRCDPISGHDNLYWYRRVMGKEIKFLLHFVKESKQDESGMPNNRFLAERTGGTYSTLKVQPAELEDSGVYFCASSQKTGSSYNEQFFGPGTRLTVL.

The V gene is TRBV10-3, the J gene TRBJ2-3; 7 nucleotides line up with TRBD1. V lost 7 bases to trimming and J lost 5 bases; unmatched junction nucleotides: 9. Germline CDR1 reads ENHRY; CDR2 reads SYGVKD. The CDR3 sequence is 14 residues long. Here the CDR3 reads CAIKLTTGEDTQYF. The CDR3 coding sequence is TGTGCCATCAAACTCACCACAGGGGAAGATACGCAGTATTTT.

This chain connects TRBV2 to TRBJ1-6, with TRBD1 matching 7 bases. Germline V gene data show CDR1 as SNHLY and CDR2 as FYNNEI. The J segment lost 8 bases and the V segment lost 0 bases, leaving 7 bases of the junction unmatched. The CDR3 runs to 16 residues. CDR3 sequence (DNA): TGTGCCAGCAGTGAAGCAAGGGACAGTTTATATTCACCCCTCCACTTT. Translated, it gives CASSEARDSLYSPLHF.

The rearrangement links TRBV7-3 to TRBJ2-6; D is perhaps TRBD1 (5 bases). The CDR3 length is 15 residues. In germline, CDR1 is SGHTA, CDR2 FQGTGA. The V and J ends lost 2 bases and 2 bases respectively, with 7 bases between them. The CDR3 coding sequence is TGTGCCAGCAGCTTACAGGGCGCTGGGGCCAACGTCCTGACTTTC. Protein: CASSLQGAGANVLTF. The variable domain in full, with the rest retrieved from reference TRBV7-3 and TRBJ2-6, is GAGVSQTPSNKVTEKGKYVELRCDPISGHTALYWYRQSLGQGPEFLIYFQGTGAADDSGLPNDRFFAVRPEGSVSTLKIQRTERGDSAVYLCASSLQGAGANVLTFGAGSRLTVL.

The J gene is TRBJ2-3, the V gene TRBV11-1; D may be TRBD2 (6 bases). The V and J ends lost 5 bases and 2 bases respectively, with 8 bases between them. CDR3 size: 13 residues. Germline lookup yields CDR1 SGHAT and CDR2 FQDESV (reference sequence). The CDR3 DNA reads as TGTGCCAGCAGCGGGGAGGTCACAGATACGCAGTATTTT. This sequence encodes CASSGEVTDTQYF.

The J gene is TRBJ1-5, the V gene TRBV11-2; D ambiguous. The CDR3 runs 13 residues. CDR1 is SGHAT, CDR2 FQNNGV, per germline. The ends were cut back, 6 bases at V and 11 bases at J, with 17 bases in the middle. CDR3: CASSRLGRAAQHF. The CDR3 coding sequence is TGTGCCAGCAGTAGACTTGGGAGGGCTGCCCAGCATTTT.

The chain is built from TRBV2 and TRBJ2-7, with 12 bases matching TRBD1. V trimming: 3 bases; J trimming: 7 bases; junction bases outside the gene matches: 4. The V gene's germline CDR1 is SNHLY and CDR2 FYNNEI. This CDR3 has 14 residues. CDR3 coding DNA: TGTGCCAGCAGTGACGGGACAGGGGGCACAGAGCAGTACTTC. Translating it yields CASSDGTGGTEQYF.

This clone was recorded once. V usage is TRBV11-2 and J usage is TRBJ1-3; 9 bases are a match to TRBD1. The CDR3 sequence is 14 residues long. The germline V gene encodes CDR1 SGHAT and CDR2 FQNNGV. The V segment lost 9 bases and the J segment 1 base; nucleotides outside the gene matches: 4. CDR3 nucleotides: TGTGCCAGTCCGGGACAGGGTTCTGGAAACACCATATATTTT. Encoded protein: CASPGQGSGNTIYF.

The chain couples TRBV15 to TRBJ2-3, with 10 bases aligning to TRBD2. Germline V gene lookup returns CDR1 LNHNV and CDR2 YYDKDF (reference sequence). The CDR3 loop spans 15 amino acids. The V gene end was trimmed by 4 bases and the J gene end by 4 bases; junction bases not matched to a gene: 5. The CDR3 region has the DNA TGTGCCACCAGCATAGAGCGGGAGGGCGCAGATACGCAGTATTTT. Protein: CATSIEREGADTQYF.